Each of the 18 T cell receptor beta chains below was sequenced from the same sample in a study of control samples from healthy donors and cancer patients. Generated by immunoSEQ multiplex PCR, the TCRdb table keeps only in-frame clones and is missing some. The data show about 88,000 clones, with more than 80% seen just once and more than 7% held by the top ten. The sample consisted of blood. All receptors derive from a man aged 18 to 29 in good health.

This chain connects TRBV7-8 to TRBJ2-6; TRBD2 matches at 7 bases. With V trimmed by 4 bases and J by 3 bases, 12 bases remained unmatched. Germline values: CDR1 SGHVS, CDR2 FQNEAQ. The CDR3 runs 18 residues. The chain's CDR3 is CASSSPGGGMYGANVLTF. The CDR3 DNA reads as TGTGCCAGCAGCTCCCCTGGGGGGGGGATGTATGGGGCCAACGTCCTGACTTTC.

This chain links TRBV6-1 with TRBJ2-7; a weak D match, TRBD1 (6 bases). CDR1 is MNHNS, CDR2 SASEGT, per germline. CDR3 length equals 16 residues. Trimming took off 2 bases at V and 5 bases at J, with 19 bases between the two ends. The CDR3 reads CASSETSVDRSHEQYF. The CDR3 DNA reads TGTGCCAGCAGTGAAACGTCAGTCGACAGGTCCCACGAGCAGTACTTC.

The chain recombines TRBV4-3 with TRBJ2-2; D gene unclear. The germline gives CDR1 LGHNA, CDR2 YSLEER. This CDR3 has 15 residues. V was shortened by 2 bases and J by 4 bases, with 11 bases between the two germline ends. The CDR3 sequence is CASSQTHQTTGELFF. The CDR3 nucleotides are TGCGCCAGCAGCCAAACCCATCAGACCACCGGGGAGCTGTTTTTT.

The rearrangement uses TRBV6-5 and TRBJ2-1, with D hard to call. The CDR3 covers 13 residues. Germline V gene sequence: CDR1 MNHEY, CDR2 SVGAGI. V shed 8 bases and J shed 0 bases, with 8 bases lying between them. The CDR3 DNA follows: TGTGCCAGCTCGGAAGACTCCTACAATGAGCAGTTCTTC. Its translation is CASSEDSYNEQFF.

This clone occurred once. V is TRBV27 and J is TRBJ2-1; D remains ambiguous. V was pared by 0 bases and J by 2 bases, with 2 bases between. The CDR3 has 13 residues. Germline V gene data show CDR1 as MNHEY and CDR2 as SMNVEV (reference sequence). The CDR3 region is CASSLSPYNEQFF. For the CDR3, the DNA is TGTGCCAGCAGTTTATCACCCTACAATGAGCAGTTCTTC.

The chain uses TRBV3-1 (or the pseudogene TRBV3-2) and TRBJ2-1; D ambiguous. The CDR3 length is 19 residues. Trimming stripped 0 bases from V and 2 bases from J, with 20 bases between. Germline V gene sequence: CDR1 LGHDT, CDR2 YNNKEL (reference sequence). Here the CDR3 DNA reads TGTGCCAGCAGCCAAGAATCCAATTTTGAGCTACCCGCCTACAATGAGCAGTTCTTC. Protein sequence: CASSQESNFELPAYNEQFF.

The chain links TRBV4-1 to TRBJ1-6; D is ambiguous. The CDR3 spans 15 residues. V lost 1 base, J lost 8 bases, and 12 bases lay in between. Germline assignment: CDR1 MGHRA and CDR2 YSYEKL. As DNA, the CDR3 is TGCGCCAGCAGCCAAGTCCCCGAGACCCATTCACCCCTCCACTTT. It translates to CASSQVPETHSPLHF.

The CDR3 DNA sequence: TGCAGTGCTAGTCCCCTCCGGACTAGCGGGGTCGTCGGAGAGACCCAGTACTTC. Translated: CSASPLRTSGVVGETQYF. V is TRBV20-1 and J is TRBJ2-5; 12 bases are a match to TRBD2. This CDR3 comprises 18 residues. Germline-derived CDR1 and CDR2 are DFQATT and SNEGSKA (reference sequence). J gave up 4 bases and V 3 bases, and 15 bases lay outside the gene matches.

The chain couples TRBV4-3 to TRBJ2-1; D is perhaps TRBD1 or TRBD2 (5 bases each). The CDR3 has 14 residues. Trimming removed 3 bases at V and 4 bases at J, with 10 bases between. Germline V gives CDR1 LGHNA, CDR2 YSLEER. The CDR3 loop is CASSHRDGYNEQFF. The CDR3 coding sequence is TGCGCCAGCAGCCATCGGGACGGATACAATGAGCAGTTCTTC.

This chain connects TRBV19 to TRBJ1-1; D is undetermined. In germline, CDR1 is LNHDA, CDR2 SQIVND (reference sequence). The CDR3 runs 14 residues. With 2 bases removed from V and 1 base from J, the gap between germline ends came to 8 bases. In DNA form, the CDR3 reads TGTGCCAGTAGTATAAGACAAGAGAACACTGAAGCTTTCTTT. This sequence encodes CASSIRQENTEAFF.

The chain uses TRBV5-8 and TRBJ2-1; 14 positions match TRBD2. The V gene's germline CDR1 is SGHTS and CDR2 YDEGEE. The CDR3 has 16 residues. Trimming at V came to 3 bases and at J to 8 bases, leaving 7 bases not matched to a gene. CDR3 nucleotide sequence: TGTGCCAGCAGCTCCCGGACTAGCGGGGGGTTAGATGAGCAGTTCTTC. Protein: CASSSRTSGGLDEQFF.

This chain joins TRBV5-8 and TRBJ2-5; 8 nucleotides line up with TRBD1. The V and J ends lost 4 bases and 4 bases, in that order; junction bases with no gene match: 6. Germline V gene sequence: CDR1 SGHTS, CDR2 YDEGEE. CDR3 size: 14 residues. The CDR3 loop reads CASSVDRAGETQYF. CDR3 sequence (DNA): TGTGCCAGCAGCGTGGACAGGGCGGGAGAGACCCAGTACTTC.

V is TRBV14 and J is TRBJ1-2; D is perhaps TRBD1 (5 bases). Germline CDR1 and CDR2: SGHDN and FVKESK. Deletions cut 0 bases from V and 4 bases from J, with 12 bases between. The CDR3 has 15 residues. The CDR3, as DNA: TGTGCCAGCAGCCAAGATTGGCAGGGAACCTATGGCTACACCTTC. Its protein is CASSQDWQGTYGYTF.

The J gene is TRBJ2-1, the V gene TRBV18; the match to TRBD2 covers 8 bases. The CDR3 consists of 16 residues. Germline CDR1 is KGHSH and CDR2 is LQKENI. The V gene end was trimmed by 3 bases and the J gene end by 1 base; junction bases not matched to a gene: 5. CDR3 nucleotides: TGTGCCAGCTCACCTAAATTAGCGGGGTCCTACAATGAGCAGTTCTTC. It yields the protein CASSPKLAGSYNEQFF.

J is TRBJ1-2 and V is TRBV5-5; D gene uncertain. Germline CDR1 is SGHKS and CDR2 is YYEKEE (reference sequence). V gave up 6 bases and J gave up 0 bases, with 24 bases separating them. The length of the CDR3 is 18 residues. CDR3 amino acids: CASTPTYWAPGANYGYTF. In nucleotides, the CDR3 is TGTGCCAGCACCCCGACTTATTGGGCACCCGGTGCTAACTATGGCTACACCTTC.

The rearrangement uses TRBV6-4 and TRBJ2-5; D assignment may be TRBD1 or TRBD2 (5 bases each). In germline, CDR1 is MRHNA, CDR2 SNTAGT. The CDR3 sequence is 15 residues long. V was cut by 10 bases and J by 5 bases, with 23 bases left in between. CDR3 DNA: TGTGCCAACAACCCTAGTGGGGCCCCGGGGGAGACCCAGTACTTC. Translating it yields CANNPSGAPGETQYF.

The chain joins TRBV30 to TRBJ1-6; D is ambiguous. Germline V gene sequence: CDR1 GTSNPN, CDR2 SVGIG (reference sequence). The CDR3 has 14 amino acids. The germline V and J ends were trimmed by 2 bases and 5 bases, with 10 bases remaining between them. CDR3 nucleotide sequence: TGTGCCTGGAGTCGACAAGGCAATAATTCACCCCTCCACTTT. This gives the protein CAWSRQGNNSPLHF.

The V and J genes are TRBV6-5 and TRBJ1-1; TRBD1 agrees at 8 bases. Trimming cost V 5 bases and J 0 bases; bases outside gene matches: 5. From germline, CDR1 is MNHEY and CDR2 SVGAGI. The CDR3 sequence is 15 residues long. The CDR3, as DNA: TGTGCCAGCAGTAGGACAGGGAATATGAACACTGAAGCTTTCTTT. Protein product: CASSRTGNMNTEAFF.